This TCR beta chain was obtained from a study of identical twins. Study-level results: Analyses of zero insertions could, in part, be confounded by invariant MAIT and iNKT cells.

This clonotype was seen a handful of times. Its antigen is currently unknown. CDR3 length equals 15 residues. CDR1 is DFQATT and CDR2 is SNEGSKA in the germline V gene (reference sequence). The V gene end was trimmed by 0 bases and the J gene end by 4 bases; junction bases not matched to a gene: 7. TCRdb re-derived calls from the 5' RACE reads in MiXCR, one entry per CDR3 protein. The sample shows about 260,000 distinct CDR3 sequences, roughly 7% of them seen only once. This sample also belongs to another study, concerning yellow fever vaccine responses in identical twins. From that report: Each twin's T cell response to the vaccine was reported to look partly convergent and partly personalized.

V gene TRBV20-1 combines with J gene TRBJ1-2; 8 nucleotides agree with TRBD1. The origin of this receptor is a woman under 30 in good health. The sample consisted of memory (CD45RO+) T cells sorted from blood. The DNA for the CDR3 is TGCAGTGCTAGAGATCAGGCAGGGGGCCTCTATGGCTACACCTTC. Its protein product is CSARDQAGGLYGYTF.